The following is a TCR beta chain sequence with its context. Its antigen is unknown. HTBI primers from iRepertoire and Arm-PCR of CDR3 regions yielded the TCR beta libraries. Authors' processing steps: Gene usage covered around 62 TRBV and 14 to 15 TRBJ segments. TCRdb re-called the multiplex PCR reads through MiXCR, storing one row per CDR3 protein. What appears here as the V and J calls and clone size reflects TCRdb's work, not the paper's. The sample lists about 300,000 distinct CDR3 sequences; roughly a fifth were seen once. This record comes from a study of regulatory T cells in long-lasting Graves disease. Whole-study findings and limits: Accuracy may have been reduced by the small sample size.

The time point was: persistent/refractory GD, antithyroid drugs over 5 years with positive TRAb. RNA extracted from PBMCs served as the sequencing template. A roughly 9-milliliter sample of peripheral blood was drawn into EDTA tubes. V was pared by 3 bases and J by 2 bases, with 7 bases between. Per the germline V gene, CDR1 is MGHDK and CDR2 is SYGVNS. CDR3 length: 14 amino acids. The genes are TRBV25-1 and TRBJ2-2; D remains unclear. The sample here was peripheral blood mononuclear cells (PBMCs), taken when the disease was refractory, from a patient treated with antithyroid drugs. The TCR was taken from a female donor with Graves disease. The CDR3 region has the DNA TGTGCCAGCAGTGACTTCTCAAACACCGGGGAGCTGTTTTTT. This gives the protein CASSDFSNTGELFF.